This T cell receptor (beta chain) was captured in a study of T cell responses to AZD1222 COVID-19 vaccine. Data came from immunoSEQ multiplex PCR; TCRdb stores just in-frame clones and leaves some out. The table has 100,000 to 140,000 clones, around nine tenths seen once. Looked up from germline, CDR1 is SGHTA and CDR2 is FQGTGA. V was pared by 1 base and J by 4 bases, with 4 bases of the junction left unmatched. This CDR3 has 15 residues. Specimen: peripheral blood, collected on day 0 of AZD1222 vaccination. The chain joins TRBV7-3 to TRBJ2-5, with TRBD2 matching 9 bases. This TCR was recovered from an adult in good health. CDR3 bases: TGTGCCAGCAGCTTAAGCGGGGGGGCCATAGAGACCCAGTACTTC. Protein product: CASSLSGGAIETQYF.